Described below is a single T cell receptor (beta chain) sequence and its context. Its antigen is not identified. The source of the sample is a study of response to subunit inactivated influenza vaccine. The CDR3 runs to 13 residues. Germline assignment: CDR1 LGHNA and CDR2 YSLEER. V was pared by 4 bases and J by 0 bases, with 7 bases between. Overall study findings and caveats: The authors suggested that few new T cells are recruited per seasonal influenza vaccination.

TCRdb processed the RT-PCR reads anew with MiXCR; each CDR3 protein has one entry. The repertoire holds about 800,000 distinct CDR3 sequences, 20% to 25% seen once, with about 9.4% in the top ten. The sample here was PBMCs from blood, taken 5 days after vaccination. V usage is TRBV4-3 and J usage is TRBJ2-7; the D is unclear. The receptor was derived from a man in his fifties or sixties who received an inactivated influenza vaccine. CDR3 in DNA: TGCGCCAGCAGCCCTGAGAACTCCTACGAGCAGTACTTC. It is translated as CASSPENSYEQYF.